These T cell receptor beta chains were read from a single sample in a study of blood T cell repertoires in COVID-19. Using immunoSEQ multiplex PCR, the repertoire was profiled, and TCRdb retains in-frame clones only, with some absent. Of approximately 170,000 clones in the sample, 82% are singletons; the top ten hold about 10%. The specimen sequenced was peripheral blood. The receptors here all came from a woman of 80 years or more with active or convalescent COVID-19. Each CDR3 is given with its conserved first and last residue. The order of the fields is J gene, clone size, CDR3 length, D gene, V gene, CDR3 protein, CDR3 DNA. The D gene is left open where the match is weak. Size tells how often a clone was seen (once, few, many) or the class of an expanded clone, and some rows leave it out.

>TRBJ2-7|NA|14|TRBD1|TRBV5-1
CASSPGGVSGEQYF
TGCGCCAGCAGCCCAGGGGGCGTCTCAGGAGAGCAGTACTTC
>TRBJ1-4|NA|16|NA|TRBV25-1
CASSDPTGLSHEKLFF
TGTGCCAGCAGTGATCCGACAGGTCTAAGCCATGAAAAACTGTTTTTT
>TRBJ2-7|NA|12|NA|TRBV9
CASSVSKAGQYF
TGTGCCAGCAGCGTCTCCAAGGCAGGGCAGTACTTC
>TRBJ2-7|NA|14|TRBD1|TRBV6-5
CASSYLDREDEQYF
TGTGCCAGCAGTTACTTGGACAGGGAGGACGAGCAGTACTTC
>TRBJ1-5|NA|12|NA|TRBV20-1
CSASRRDQPQHF
TGCAGTGCTAGTCGCCGCGATCAGCCCCAGCATTTT
>TRBJ2-7|NA|15|TRBD2|TRBV6-5
CASSYRGGQSYEQYF
TGTGCCAGCAGTTACCGGGGGGGGCAGTCCTACGAGCAGTACTTC
>TRBJ1-2|NA|15|NA|TRBV10-3
CAISEEGVGNYGYTF
TGTGCCATCAGTGAGGAAGGGGTAGGGAACTATGGCTACACCTTC
>TRBJ1-2|NA|11|NA|TRBV28
CASSQLRGYTF
TGTGCCAGCAGCCAATTACGGGGCTACACCTTC
>TRBJ1-1|NA|16|NA|TRBV7-2
CASSSKRSGVRTEAFF
TGTGCCAGCAGCTCGAAGAGGTCGGGGGTAAGGACTGAAGCTTTCTTT
>TRBJ1-1|NA|16|TRBD1|TRBV5-6
CASSLYPGTVNTEAFF
TGTGCCAGCAGCTTGTATCCCGGGACAGTGAACACTGAAGCTTTCTTT
>TRBJ2-7|once|14|TRBD2|TRBV5-1
CASRRGVGSYEQYF
TGCGCCAGTAGGCGGGGGGTCGGATCCTACGAGCAGTACTTC
>TRBJ1-2|NA|16|NA|TRBV7-2
CASSLDGFRRGYGYTF
TGTGCCAGCAGCTTAGATGGCTTCAGGAGGGGCTATGGCTACACCTTC
>TRBJ2-7|NA|15|TRBD2|TRBV7-9
CASSLGSGGLNEQYF
TGTGCCAGCAGCTTAGGTAGCGGGGGGCTGAACGAGCAGTACTTC
>TRBJ1-2|once|12|NA|TRBV6-1
CASSDEGDGYTF
TGTGCCAGCAGTGATGAGGGGGATGGCTACACCTTC
>TRBJ2-7|NA|14|NA|TRBV3-1/TRBV3-2
CASSQSGPGGEQYF
TGTGCCAGCAGCCAATCGGGACCAGGGGGGGAGCAGTACTTC
>TRBJ2-1|once|14|NA|TRBV6-5
CASSYYAGRAEQFF
TGTGCCAGCAGTTACTACGCGGGTCGGGCTGAGCAGTTCTTC